Listed here is a single TCR beta chain. This sample was included in a study of blood T cell repertoires in COVID-19. Turning to the study itself: Donors in the United States, Italy and Spain gave samples during acute or convalescent COVID-19. The cDNA or gDNA used as material had been derived from T cells, B-cell-depleted T cells, or PBMCs.

The V end was cut by 4 bases, the J end by 1 base, with 12 bases between. CDR3 length equals 15 residues. The germline V gene has CDR1 KGHDR and CDR2 SFDVKD. Original handling: The authors estimated nucleated cell counts from reference gene primer amplification. Sequenced by immunoSEQ multiplex PCR; TCRdb stores in-frame clones only, minus some. V and J calls and clone size follow that table, whereas D and trimming were derived from the DNA. The sample has about 160,000 clones, approximately 85% seen once. The chain couples TRBV24-1 to TRBJ2-5; possible D gene TRBD1, 6 bases. This TCR was sampled from a man in his sixties who had recovered from COVID-19. The sequenced sample consisted of peripheral blood. CDR3 nucleotides: TGTGCCACCAGTGACCAGACAGGAGCCCAAGAGACCCAGTACTTC. It encodes CATSDQTGAQETQYF.